These 30 T cell receptor beta chains were all obtained from the same sample, sequenced in a study of cytomegalovirus exposure and HLA in healthy donors. Libraries were prepared by immunoSEQ multiplex PCR; TCRdb keeps only in-frame clonotypes and omits some of them. The sample has 110,000 to 150,000 clones; roughly 88% are singletons. The sample was PBMCs. Receptor source: a woman under 30 in good health and CMV-seropositive.

This clone has a single count. The chain is built from TRBV18 and TRBJ2-7; TRBD2 is a possible D gene (5 bases). Trimming took off 0 bases at V and 5 bases at J, with 14 bases between the two ends. Germline CDR1 KGHSH, CDR2 LQKENI. This CDR3 contains 15 residues. CDR3 sequence (DNA): TGTGCCAGCTCACCACCGACCGGGGTTCTCAACGAGCAGTACTTC. Translation gives CASSPPTGVLNEQYF.

This chain links TRBV2 with TRBJ1-2, with a tentative D call TRBD1 (5 bases). With 7 bases removed from V and 8 bases from J, the gap between germline ends came to 23 bases. The CDR3 extends over 15 amino acids. Germline V gives CDR1 SNHLY, CDR2 FYNNEI. CDR3 amino acids: CASKSDVGGAWGYTF. The CDR3 DNA reads as TGTGCCAGCAAGAGTGATGTCGGAGGGGCGTGGGGCTACACCTTC.

The gene calls are TRBV27 and TRBJ2-1; D is ambiguous. The CDR3 has 14 amino acids. With 1 base removed from V and 5 bases from J, the gap between germline ends came to 9 bases. CDR1 and CDR2 (germline): MNHEY, SMNVEV (reference sequence). The CDR3 sequence: CASSLYGPHNEQFF. CDR3 nucleotide sequence: TGTGCCAGCAGTTTATACGGTCCACACAATGAGCAGTTCTTC.

Here the CDR3 reads CASSYQQGADEQYF. In DNA, the CDR3 is TGTGCCAGCAGCTATCAACAGGGGGCCGACGAGCAGTACTTC. V gene TRBV14 combines with J gene TRBJ2-7; 9 bases fit TRBD1. Looked up from germline, CDR1 is SGHDN and CDR2 is FVKESK. The trim removed 5 bases at V and 5 bases at J, leaving 7 bases unmatched. This CDR3 has 14 amino acids.

In regard to this clone: The same CDR3 also results from other DNA sequences found in this sample. The chain has TRBV5-1 and TRBJ2-3, with 10 bases that match TRBD2. The CDR3 contains 17 residues. Losses at the gene ends were 0 bases for V and 1 base for J; bases not matched to a gene: 5. Germline lookup yields CDR1 SGHRS and CDR2 YFSETQ. CDR3 sequence: CASSLELAGVGTDTQYF. CDR3 nucleotides: TGCGCCAGCAGCTTGGAGCTAGCGGGAGTAGGCACAGATACGCAGTATTTT. Drawing the rest from reference TRBV5-1 and TRBJ2-3, the complete variable domain is KAGVTQTPRYLIKTRGQQVTLSCSPISGHRSVSWYQQTPGQGLQFLFEYFSETQRNKGNFPGRFSGRQFSNSRSEMNVSTLELGDSALYLCASSLELAGVGTDTQYFGPGTRLTVL.

This clone was observed a few times. This sequence joins TRBV28 and TRBJ1-4, with a tentative D call TRBD1 (5 bases). Trimming left V 6 bases short and J 7 bases short, with 15 bases between. CDR1 is MDHEN, CDR2 SYDVKM, per germline. This CDR3 is 14 amino acids long. CDR3 in DNA: TGTGCCAGCAGCACCTCCCTGGGGGGTGAAAAACTGTTTTTT. This gives the protein CASSTSLGGEKLFF.

J is TRBJ1-5 and V is TRBV27; 8 bases map to TRBD1. V shed 3 bases, J shed 7 bases, and the junction held 5 bases outside the gene matches. CDR3 length: 14 residues. Germline V gives CDR1 MNHEY, CDR2 SMNVEV (reference sequence). In nucleotides, the CDR3 is TGTGCCAGCAGTTTTGGACAGGGAGGGCAGCCCCAGCATTTT. Amino acid sequence: CASSFGQGGQPQHF.

The V gene is TRBV19, the J gene TRBJ1-2; 11 nucleotides agree with TRBD1. CDR1 and CDR2 from the germline V gene are LNHDA and SQIVND (reference sequence). The V segment lost 8 bases and the J segment 8 bases; nucleotides outside the gene matches: 10. The CDR3 is made up of 14 amino acids. The CDR3 protein is CASHKGTGGRGYTF. In DNA, the CDR3 is TGTGCCAGTCACAAAGGGACAGGGGGTCGCGGCTACACCTTC. Supplemented by reference TRBV19 and TRBJ1-2, the full variable domain reads DGGITQSPKYLFRKEGQNVTLSCEQNLNHDAMYWYRQDPGQGLRLIYYSQIVNDFQKGDIAEGYSVSREKKESFPLTVTSAQKNPTAFYLCASHKGTGGRGYTFGSGTRLTVV.

V is TRBV7-9 and J is TRBJ1-2; D gene unclear. CDR1 is SEHNR and CDR2 is FQNEAQ in the germline V gene (reference sequence). Trimming shortened V by 4 bases and J by 0 bases, and 6 bases separated the two germline ends. The CDR3 runs 13 residues. The chain's CDR3 is CASSSQANYGYTF. Here the CDR3 DNA reads TGTGCCAGCAGCTCCCAGGCTAACTATGGCTACACCTTC.

The rearrangement joins TRBV28 to TRBJ2-7, with 9 bases fitting TRBD2. The length of the CDR3 is 15 residues. With V trimmed by 5 bases and J by 3 bases, 8 bases remained unmatched. The germline gives CDR1 MDHEN, CDR2 SYDVKM. The CDR3 bases are TGTGCCAGCAGTACCCCCGGTAGCGGGGGCTACGAGCAGTACTTC. Translating gives CASSTPGSGGYEQYF.

The V and J genes are TRBV19 and TRBJ1-1; D not certain. The germline V gene encodes CDR1 LNHDA and CDR2 SQIVND (reference sequence). The CDR3 totals 13 residues. Trimming left V 4 bases short and J 0 bases short, with 6 bases between. The CDR3 nucleotides are TGTGCCAGTAGTAAAGCTCTGAACACTGAAGCTTTCTTT. As protein: CASSKALNTEAFF.

The chain has TRBV15 and TRBJ1-5, with TRBD1 as a possible D gene (5 bases). Germline V gene sequence: CDR1 LNHNV, CDR2 YYDKDF (reference sequence). The V gene lost 5 bases and the J gene lost 9 bases, with 20 bases spanning the gap. CDR3 length: 15 amino acids. Written as DNA, the CDR3 is TGTGCCACCAGCCACGACCTTCAGGGTACTTGGCCCCAGCATTTT. Its translation is CATSHDLQGTWPQHF. The full variable domain, its missing parts supplied by reference TRBV15 and TRBJ1-5, is DAMVIQNPRYQVTQFGKPVTLSCSQTLNHNVMYWYQQKSSQAPKLLFHYYDKDFNNEADTPDNFQSRRPNTSFCFLDIRSPGLGDTAMYLCATSHDLQGTWPQHFGDGTRLSIL.

The V call is TRBV2, the J call TRBJ1-5; possible D gene TRBD1, 6 bases. The CDR3 is made up of 13 amino acids. V lost 2 bases to trimming and J lost 7 bases, with 9 bases between them. Germline V gives CDR1 SNHLY, CDR2 FYNNEI. The CDR3, as DNA: TGTGCCAGCAGTGAATGGACAGCCCAGCCCCAGCATTTT. This gives the protein CASSEWTAQPQHF.

This clone has a handful of counts. V is TRBV6-6 and J is TRBJ2-7; 11 nucleotides match TRBD1. CDR3 length: 14 amino acids. After removal of 2 bases from V and 7 bases from J, the junction contained 4 bases not matched to a gene. Germline values: CDR1 MNHNY, CDR2 SVGAGI (reference sequence). The CDR3 DNA reads TGTGCCAGCAGTTACCGGGGACAGGGGGATGAGCAGTACTTC. This sequence encodes CASSYRGQGDEQYF.

The chain has TRBV19 and TRBJ1-1, with D possibly TRBD1 on 6 matching bases. The CDR3 sequence is 12 residues long. Germline V CDR1 and CDR2: LNHDA, SQIVND (reference sequence). V lost 6 bases to trimming and J lost 12 bases, with 17 bases between them. The CDR3: CASSPTGLGTFF. For the CDR3, the DNA is TGTGCCAGTAGCCCAACAGGGTTGGGAACTTTCTTT.

The chain is built from TRBV7-3 and TRBJ1-2, with TRBD1 matching 7 bases. The V and J ends lost 5 bases and 0 bases, in that order; junction bases with no gene match: 9. This CDR3 region has 16 residues. The V gene's germline CDR1 is SGHTA and CDR2 FQGTGA. The CDR3 region has the DNA TGTGCCAGCAGCAAACAACCGGGACAGCCTAACTATGGCTACACCTTC. This translates into CASSKQPGQPNYGYTF.

The table lists this clone with a few counts. V is TRBV13 and J is TRBJ2-7, with no clear D. The CDR3 is made up of 12 amino acids. The V and J ends lost 7 bases and 7 bases respectively, with 14 bases between them. Germline values: CDR1 PRHDT, CDR2 FYEKMQ (reference sequence). The CDR3: CASTLSPTEQYF. CDR3 sequence (DNA): TGTGCCAGCACCCTAAGTCCTACTGAGCAGTACTTC.

This clone was counted a single time. This sequence joins TRBV6-5 and TRBJ2-7, with TRBD2 as a possible D gene (6 bases). This CDR3 has 14 amino acids. The V end lost 2 bases, the J end lost 2 bases, and 10 bases lay between the germline ends. CDR1 and CDR2 (germline): MNHEY, SVGAGI. This chain's CDR3 is CASSYQEGTYEQYF. The CDR3 coding sequence is TGTGCCAGCAGTTACCAGGAGGGGACCTACGAGCAGTACTTC.

V gene TRBV7-3 combines with J gene TRBJ2-3; a weak D match, TRBD2 (6 bases). The CDR3 totals 15 residues. Trimming left V 5 bases short and J 0 bases short, with 12 bases between. Germline V gene sequence: CDR1 SGHTA, CDR2 FQGTGA. The CDR3 nucleotides are TGTGCCAGCAGCCTTCGAGGGACTAGCACAGATACGCAGTATTTT. Protein product: CASSLRGTSTDTQYF.

The chain links TRBV28 to TRBJ1-3, with a tentative D call TRBD1 (6 bases). CDR3 length: 15 amino acids. Germline CDR1 and CDR2: MDHEN and SYDVKM. V was clipped by 7 bases and J by 1 base, with 14 bases between them. The CDR3 DNA sequence: TGTGCCAGCAATGGGGGCTGGGGGTCTGGAAACACCATATATTTT. The encoded protein is CASNGGWGSGNTIYF.

This chain uses TRBV28 with TRBJ2-7; possible D gene TRBD2, 6 bases. The CDR3 totals 14 residues. The germline V gene has CDR1 MDHEN and CDR2 SYDVKM. V dropped 3 bases and J dropped 1 base, with 10 bases sitting between them. DNA of the CDR3: TGTGCCAGCAGTTTCTTAGGAGGGTCCTACGAGCAGTACTTC. Its protein product is CASSFLGGSYEQYF.

The V gene is TRBV2, the J gene TRBJ1-5; possibly TRBD1 for D (6 bases). Germline V gene lookup returns CDR1 SNHLY and CDR2 FYNNEI. The CDR3 covers 16 residues. V lost 6 bases and J 0 bases, leaving 15 bases between the germline ends. CDR3 sequence (DNA): TGTGCCAGCAGGCTACAGGGAACGTATAGCAATCAGCCCCAGCATTTT. Encoded protein: CASRLQGTYSNQPQHF. Drawing the rest from reference TRBV2 and TRBJ1-5, the complete variable domain is EPEVTQTPSHQVTQMGQEVILRCVPISNHLYFYWYRQILGQKVEFLVSFYNNEISEKSEIFDDQFSVERPDGSNFTLKIRSTKLEDSAMYFCASRLQGTYSNQPQHFGDGTRLSIL.

The CDR3 is CARSPNELLMDEQFF. The CDR3 DNA reads as TGTGCCAGAAGCCCGAATGAGCTCCTAATGGATGAGCAGTTCTTC. V and J are TRBV5-3 and TRBJ2-1; D call uncertain. TRBV5-3 is assigned to the ORF class and has an uncertain function. This CDR3 region has 15 residues. V was cut by 4 bases and J by 8 bases, with 19 bases left in between.

The chain is built from TRBV7-9 and TRBJ1-1; TRBD1 might be the D (5 bases). Looked up from germline, CDR1 is SEHNR and CDR2 is FQNEAQ (reference sequence). Trimming stripped 5 bases from V and 3 bases from J, with 7 bases between. This CDR3 has 12 residues. The chain's CDR3 is CASSPRDTEAFF. CDR3 sequence (DNA): TGTGCCAGCAGCCCCAGGGACACTGAAGCTTTCTTT.

The rearrangement uses TRBV7-8 and TRBJ1-3; 7 bases are shared with TRBD1. J gave up 4 bases and V 9 bases, and 9 bases lay outside the gene matches. The CDR3 sequence is 14 residues long. Germline CDR1 reads SGHVS; CDR2 reads FQNEAQ. CDR3 nucleotide sequence: TGTGCCAGTGCACTCTCGACAGGGGGAAACACCATATATTTT. Protein product: CASALSTGGNTIYF.

The chain joins TRBV5-8 to TRBJ2-3; 7 bases align to TRBD2. The V segment lost 3 bases and the J segment 1 base; nucleotides outside the gene matches: 5. The CDR3 is 15 amino acids. CDR1 SGHTS and CDR2 YDEGEE come from the germline V gene. The DNA for the CDR3 is TGTGCCAGCAGCTCCGTGGCGGGGGGCACAGATACGCAGTATTTT. This translates into CASSSVAGGTDTQYF.

This clone has only a few counts. V usage is TRBV28 and J usage is TRBJ2-7, with 8 positions matching TRBD2. Germline V gene sequence: CDR1 MDHEN, CDR2 SYDVKM. The CDR3 totals 17 residues. Losses at the gene ends were 5 bases for V and 3 bases for J; bases not matched to a gene: 15. The CDR3 loop is CASSPPWVGLGVYEQYF. The DNA of the CDR3 is TGTGCCAGCAGTCCTCCTTGGGTGGGACTAGGGGTCTACGAGCAGTACTTC.

This rearrangement joins TRBV7-2 to TRBJ2-6; 7 nucleotides align to TRBD1. This CDR3 spans 18 amino acids. V shed 1 base and J 3 bases; nucleotides not matched to a gene: 9. Germline V CDR1 and CDR2: SGHTA, FQGNSA. CDR3 DNA sequence: TGTGCCAGCAGCTTAGTCACAGGGGTAATAGGTGGGGCCAACGTCCTGACTTTC. Its protein product is CASSLVTGVIGGANVLTF.

The table lists this clone with a count of one. This rearrangement joins TRBV18 to TRBJ2-5; 7 nucleotides match TRBD1. In germline, CDR1 is KGHSH, CDR2 LQKENI. The CDR3 consists of 18 residues. J was trimmed by 0 bases and V by 5 bases; bases with no gene match: 15. This CDR3 reads CASSSQSSGGSDQETQYF. CDR3 DNA: TGTGCCAGCTCATCACAGAGTTCAGGGGGATCCGACCAAGAGACCCAGTACTTC.

The chain couples TRBV4-1 to TRBJ1-4; 7 bases align to TRBD1. The CDR3 has 18 residues. The V gene's germline CDR1 is MGHRA and CDR2 YSYEKL. The V segment lost 0 bases and the J segment 4 bases; nucleotides outside the gene matches: 11. DNA for the CDR3: TGCGCCAGCAGCCAAGATGGAAACCCAGGGGGGTATAATGAAAAACTGTTTTTT. It yields the protein CASSQDGNPGGYNEKLFF.